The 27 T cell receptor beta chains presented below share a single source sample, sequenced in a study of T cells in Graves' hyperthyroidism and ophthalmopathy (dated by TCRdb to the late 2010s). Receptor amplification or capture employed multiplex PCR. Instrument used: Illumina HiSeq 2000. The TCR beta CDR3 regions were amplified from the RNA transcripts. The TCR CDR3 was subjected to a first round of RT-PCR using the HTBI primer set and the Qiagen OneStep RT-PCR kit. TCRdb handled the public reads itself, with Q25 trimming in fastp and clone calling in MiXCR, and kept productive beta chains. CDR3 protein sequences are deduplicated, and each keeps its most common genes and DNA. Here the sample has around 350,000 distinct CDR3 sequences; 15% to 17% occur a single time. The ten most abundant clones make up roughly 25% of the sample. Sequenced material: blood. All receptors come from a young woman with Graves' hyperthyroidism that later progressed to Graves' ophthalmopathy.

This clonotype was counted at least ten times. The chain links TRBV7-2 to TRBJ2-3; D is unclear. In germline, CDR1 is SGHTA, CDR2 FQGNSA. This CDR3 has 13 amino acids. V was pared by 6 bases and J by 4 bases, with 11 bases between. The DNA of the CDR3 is TGTGCCAGCAGTCGGTGGGCAGCAGATACGCAGTATTTT. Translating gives CASSRWAADTQYF. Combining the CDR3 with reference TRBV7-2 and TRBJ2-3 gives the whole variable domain GAGVSQSPSNKVTEKGKDVELRCDPISGHTALYWYRQSLGQGLEFLIYFQGNSAPDKSGLPSDRFSAERTGGSVSTLTIQRTQQEDSAVYLCASSRWAADTQYFGPGTRLTVL.

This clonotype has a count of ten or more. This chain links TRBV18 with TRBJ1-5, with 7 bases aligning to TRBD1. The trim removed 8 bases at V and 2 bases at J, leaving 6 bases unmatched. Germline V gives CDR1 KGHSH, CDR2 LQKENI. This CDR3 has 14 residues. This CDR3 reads CASSPGTGNQPQHF. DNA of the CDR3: TGTGCCAGCAGCCCCGGGACAGGCAATCAGCCCCAGCATTTT.

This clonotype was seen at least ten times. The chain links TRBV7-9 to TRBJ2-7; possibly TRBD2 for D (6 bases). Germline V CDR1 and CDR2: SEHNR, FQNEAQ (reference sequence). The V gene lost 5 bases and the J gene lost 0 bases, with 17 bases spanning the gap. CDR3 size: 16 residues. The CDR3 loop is CASSPGDPGSSYEQYF. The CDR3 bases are TGTGCCAGCAGCCCGGGGGACCCCGGGTCCTCCTACGAGCAGTACTTC.

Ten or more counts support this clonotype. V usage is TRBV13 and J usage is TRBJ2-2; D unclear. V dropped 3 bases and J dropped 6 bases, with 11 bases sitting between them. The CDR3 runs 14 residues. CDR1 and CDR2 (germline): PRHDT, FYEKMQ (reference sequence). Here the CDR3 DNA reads TGTGCCAGCAGCTTTAGACTCCGCGCCGGGGAGCTGTTTTTT. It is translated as CASSFRLRAGELFF.

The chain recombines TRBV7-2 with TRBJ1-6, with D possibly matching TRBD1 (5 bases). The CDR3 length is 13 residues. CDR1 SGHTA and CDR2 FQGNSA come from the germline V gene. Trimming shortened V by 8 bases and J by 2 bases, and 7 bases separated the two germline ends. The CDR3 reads CASEGPYNSPLHF. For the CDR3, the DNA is TGTGCCAGCGAGGGACCCTATAATTCACCCCTCCACTTT.

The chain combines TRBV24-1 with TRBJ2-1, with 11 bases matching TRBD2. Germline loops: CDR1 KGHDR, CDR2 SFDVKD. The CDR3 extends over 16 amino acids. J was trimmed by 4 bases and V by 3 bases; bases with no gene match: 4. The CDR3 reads CATSDTGTSGYNEQFF. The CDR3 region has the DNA TGTGCCACCAGTGATACCGGGACTAGCGGATACAATGAGCAGTTCTTC.

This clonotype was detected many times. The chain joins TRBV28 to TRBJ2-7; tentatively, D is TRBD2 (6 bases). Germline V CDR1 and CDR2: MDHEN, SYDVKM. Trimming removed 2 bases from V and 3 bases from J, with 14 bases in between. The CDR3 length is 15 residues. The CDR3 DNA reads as TGTGCCAGCAGTTTAGGGGGGAATTATGGCTACGAGCAGTACTTC. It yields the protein CASSLGGNYGYEQYF.

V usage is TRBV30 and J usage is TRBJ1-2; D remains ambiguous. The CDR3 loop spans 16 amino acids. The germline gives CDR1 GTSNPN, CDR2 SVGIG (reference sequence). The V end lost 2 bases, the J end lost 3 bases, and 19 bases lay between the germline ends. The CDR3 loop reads CAWSFPGGLADYGYTF. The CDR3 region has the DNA TGTGCCTGGAGTTTCCCAGGTGGTTTGGCGGACTATGGCTACACCTTC. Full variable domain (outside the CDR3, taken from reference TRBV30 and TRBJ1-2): SQTIHQWPATLVQPVGSPLSLECTVEGTSNPNLYWYRQAAGRGLQLLFYSVGIGQISSEVPQNLSASRPQDRQFILSSKKLLLSDSGFYLCAWSFPGGLADYGYTFGSGTRLTVV.

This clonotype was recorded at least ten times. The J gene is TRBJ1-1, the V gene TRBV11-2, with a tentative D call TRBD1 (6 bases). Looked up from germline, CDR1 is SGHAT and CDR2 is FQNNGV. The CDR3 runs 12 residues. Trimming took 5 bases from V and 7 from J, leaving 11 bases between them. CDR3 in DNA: TGTGCCAGCAGCCCTGGGACACATGAAGCTTTCTTT. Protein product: CASSPGTHEAFF.

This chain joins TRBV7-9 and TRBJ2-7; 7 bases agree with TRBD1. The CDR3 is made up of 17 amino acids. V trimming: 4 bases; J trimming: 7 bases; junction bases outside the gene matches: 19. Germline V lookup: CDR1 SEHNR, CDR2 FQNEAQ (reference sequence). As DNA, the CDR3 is TGTGCCAGCAGCTCTCCGAGTTCGGCTGACAGGGCCGGGGAGCAGTACTTC. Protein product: CASSSPSSADRAGEQYF.

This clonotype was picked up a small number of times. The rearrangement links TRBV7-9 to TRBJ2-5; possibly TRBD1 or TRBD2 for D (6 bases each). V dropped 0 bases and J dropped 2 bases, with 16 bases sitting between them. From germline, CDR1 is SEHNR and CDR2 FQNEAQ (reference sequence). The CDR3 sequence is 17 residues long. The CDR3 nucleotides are TGTGCCAGCAGCTTAGCGCGGGACACGTTCTATCAAGAGACCCAGTACTTC. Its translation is CASSLARDTFYQETQYF.

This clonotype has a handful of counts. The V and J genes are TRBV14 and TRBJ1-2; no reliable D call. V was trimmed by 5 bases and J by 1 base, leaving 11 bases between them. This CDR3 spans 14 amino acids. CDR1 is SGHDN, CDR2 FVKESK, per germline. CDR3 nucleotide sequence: TGTGCCAGCAGCAGTAGAAACATTAACTATGGCTACACCTTC. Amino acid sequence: CASSSRNINYGYTF. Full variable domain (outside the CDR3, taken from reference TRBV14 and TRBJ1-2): EAGVTQFPSHSVIEKGQTVTLRCDPISGHDNLYWYRRVMGKEIKFLLHFVKESKQDESGMPNNRFLAERTGGTYSTLKVQPAELEDSGVYFCASSSRNINYGYTFGSGTRLTVV.

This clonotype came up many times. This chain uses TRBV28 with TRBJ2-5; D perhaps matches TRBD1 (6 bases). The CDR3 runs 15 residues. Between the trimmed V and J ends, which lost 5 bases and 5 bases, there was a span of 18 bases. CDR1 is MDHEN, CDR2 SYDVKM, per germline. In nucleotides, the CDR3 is TGTGCCAGCAGTCTGACCACAGGGATGGGGGAGACCCAGTACTTC. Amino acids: CASSLTTGMGETQYF.

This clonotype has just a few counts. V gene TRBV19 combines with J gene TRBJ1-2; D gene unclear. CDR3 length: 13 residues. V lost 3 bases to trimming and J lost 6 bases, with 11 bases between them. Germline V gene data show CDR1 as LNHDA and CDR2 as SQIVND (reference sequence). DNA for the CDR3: TGTGCCAGTAGTATTTTGCGTTATGATGGCTACACCTTC. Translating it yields CASSILRYDGYTF. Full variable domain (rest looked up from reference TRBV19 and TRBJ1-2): DGGITQSPKYLFRKEGQNVTLSCEQNLNHDAMYWYRQDPGQGLRLIYYSQIVNDFQKGDIAEGYSVSREKKESFPLTVTSAQKNPTAFYLCASSILRYDGYTFGSGTRLTVV.

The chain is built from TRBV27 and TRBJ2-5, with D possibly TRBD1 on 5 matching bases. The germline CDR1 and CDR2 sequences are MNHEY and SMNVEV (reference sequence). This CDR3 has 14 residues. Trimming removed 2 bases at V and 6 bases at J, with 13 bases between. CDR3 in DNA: TGTGCCAGCAGTTTACAGGGAAGGTTAAAGACCCAGTACTTC. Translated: CASSLQGRLKTQYF.

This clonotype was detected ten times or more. CDR3 nucleotides: TGTGCCTGGAGTGTACAGGGGGGTCAGCCCCAGCATTTT. Amino acid sequence: CAWSVQGGQPQHF. The rearrangement uses TRBV30 and TRBJ1-5, with 8 nucleotides matching TRBD1. After removal of 0 bases from V and 6 bases from J, the junction contained 1 base not matched to a gene. Germline values: CDR1 GTSNPN, CDR2 SVGIG (reference sequence). This CDR3 is built from 13 residues.

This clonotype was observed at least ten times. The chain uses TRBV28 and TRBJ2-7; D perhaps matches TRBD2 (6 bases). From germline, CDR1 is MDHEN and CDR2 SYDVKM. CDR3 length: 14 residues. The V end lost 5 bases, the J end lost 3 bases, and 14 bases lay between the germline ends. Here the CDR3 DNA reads TGTGCCAGCAGTCCGGGGGATATGGACTACGAGCAGTACTTC. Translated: CASSPGDMDYEQYF. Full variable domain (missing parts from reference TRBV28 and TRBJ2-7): DVKVTQSSRYLVKRTGEKVFLECVQDMDHENMFWYRQDPGLGLRLIYFSYDVKMKEKGDIPEGYSVSREKKERFSLILESASTNQTSMYLCASSPGDMDYEQYFGPGTRLTVT.

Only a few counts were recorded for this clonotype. The CDR3 DNA is TGTGCCAGCAGCTTAGTCCGGGGAGACGGGGATCAAAAACTGTTTTTT. The encoded protein is CASSLVRGDGDQKLFF. The J gene is TRBJ1-4, the V gene TRBV11-2; D remains unclear. Germline loops: CDR1 SGHAT, CDR2 FQNNGV. Trimming cost V 1 base and J 9 bases, with 18 bases left between them. The CDR3 runs 16 residues. The full variable domain, with the rest looked up from reference TRBV11-2 and TRBJ1-4, is EAGVAQSPRYKIIEKRQSVAFWCNPISGHATLYWYQQILGQGPKLLIQFQNNGVVDDSQLPKDRFSAERLKGVDSTLKIQPAKLEDSAVYLCASSLVRGDGDQKLFFGSGTQLSVL.

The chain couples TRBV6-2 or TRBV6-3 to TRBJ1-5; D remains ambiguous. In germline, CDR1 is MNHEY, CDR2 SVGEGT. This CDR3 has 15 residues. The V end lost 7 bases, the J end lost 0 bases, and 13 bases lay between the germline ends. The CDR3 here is CASTQARYSNQPQHF. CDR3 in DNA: TGTGCCAGCACCCAAGCCAGGTATAGCAATCAGCCCCAGCATTTT.

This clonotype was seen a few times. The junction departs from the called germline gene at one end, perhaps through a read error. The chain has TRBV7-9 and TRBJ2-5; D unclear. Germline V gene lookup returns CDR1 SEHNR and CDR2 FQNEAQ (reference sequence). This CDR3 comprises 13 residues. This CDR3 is CASSSGPQGTQYF. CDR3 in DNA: TGTGCCAGCAGCTCAGGACCCCAAGGGACCCAGTACTTC.

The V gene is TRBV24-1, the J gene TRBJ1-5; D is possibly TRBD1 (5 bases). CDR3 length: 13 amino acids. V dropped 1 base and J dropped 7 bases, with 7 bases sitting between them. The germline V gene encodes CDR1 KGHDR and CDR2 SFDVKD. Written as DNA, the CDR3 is TGTGCCACCAGTGATTTTGGGGCCCAGCCCCAGCATTTT. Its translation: CATSDFGAQPQHF.

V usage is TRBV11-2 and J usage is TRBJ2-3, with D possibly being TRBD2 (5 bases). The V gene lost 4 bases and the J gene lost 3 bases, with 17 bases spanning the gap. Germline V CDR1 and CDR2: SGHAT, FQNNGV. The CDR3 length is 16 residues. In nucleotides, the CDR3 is TGTGCCAGCAGCTACCCGACGAGATCGGGAACAGATACGCAGTATTTT. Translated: CASSYPTRSGTDTQYF.

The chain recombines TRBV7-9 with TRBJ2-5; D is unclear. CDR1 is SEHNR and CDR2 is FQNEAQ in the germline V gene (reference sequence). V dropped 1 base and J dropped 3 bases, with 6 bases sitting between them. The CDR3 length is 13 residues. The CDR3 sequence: CASSLVREETQYF. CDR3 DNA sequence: TGTGCCAGCAGCTTAGTTCGAGAAGAGACCCAGTACTTC.

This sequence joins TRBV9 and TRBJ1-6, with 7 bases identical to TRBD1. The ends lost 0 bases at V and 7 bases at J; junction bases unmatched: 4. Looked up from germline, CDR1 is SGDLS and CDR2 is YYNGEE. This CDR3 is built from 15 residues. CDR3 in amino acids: CASSVGGGKNSPLHF. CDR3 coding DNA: TGTGCCAGCAGCGTAGGAGGGGGCAAAAATTCACCCCTCCACTTT.

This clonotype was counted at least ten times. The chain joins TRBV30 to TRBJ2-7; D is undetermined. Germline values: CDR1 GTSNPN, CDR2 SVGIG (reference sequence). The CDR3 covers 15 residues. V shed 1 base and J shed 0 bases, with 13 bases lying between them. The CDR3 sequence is CAWSDFGVSSYEQYF. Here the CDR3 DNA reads TGTGCCTGGAGTGATTTTGGGGTGAGCTCCTACGAGCAGTACTTC.

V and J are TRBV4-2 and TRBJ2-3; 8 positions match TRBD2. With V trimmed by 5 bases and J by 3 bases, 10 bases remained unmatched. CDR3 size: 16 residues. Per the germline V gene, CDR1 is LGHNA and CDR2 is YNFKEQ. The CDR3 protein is CASSFRGGEGTDTQYF. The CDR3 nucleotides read TGTGCCAGCAGCTTCCGGGGGGGGGAAGGGACAGATACGCAGTATTTT.

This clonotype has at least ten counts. The CDR3 loop is CASSLATANTEAFF. The CDR3 region has the DNA TGTGCCAGCAGTTTAGCGACAGCGAACACTGAAGCTTTCTTT. The chain couples TRBV12-3 or TRBV12-4 to TRBJ1-1; the D gene is possibly TRBD1 (5 bases). This CDR3 region has 14 residues. Deletions cut 0 bases from V and 1 base from J, with 6 bases between.